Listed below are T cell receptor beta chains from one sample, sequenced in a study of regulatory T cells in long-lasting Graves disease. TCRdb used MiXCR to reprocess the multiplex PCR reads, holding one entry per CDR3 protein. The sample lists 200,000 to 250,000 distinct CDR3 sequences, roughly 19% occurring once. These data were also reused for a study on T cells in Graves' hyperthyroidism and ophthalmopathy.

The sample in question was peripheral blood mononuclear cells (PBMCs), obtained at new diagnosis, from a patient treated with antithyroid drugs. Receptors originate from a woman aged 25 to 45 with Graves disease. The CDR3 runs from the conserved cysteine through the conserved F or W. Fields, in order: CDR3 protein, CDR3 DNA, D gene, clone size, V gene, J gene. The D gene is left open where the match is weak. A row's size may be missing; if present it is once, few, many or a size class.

CASSSSGGTSGIVVNEQFF	TGTGCCAGCAGCTCCTCGGGGGGGACTAGCGGGATAGTTGTAAATGAGCAGTTCTTC	TRBD2	many	TRBV11-1	TRBJ2-1
CASRDTLATEAFF	TGCGCCAGCAGGGACACCCTTGCAACTGAAGCTTTCTTT	-	many	TRBV10-1	TRBJ1-1
CASSSRRTGDPRQYF	TGTGCCAGCAGTTCCCGGAGGACGGGAGACCCACGGCAGTACTTC	-	medium-sized	TRBV28	TRBJ2-7
CAWRTGVTYEQYF	TGTGCCTGGAGGACAGGGGTAACCTACGAGCAGTACTTC	TRBD1	many	TRBV30	TRBJ2-7
CASRGWASSGGQNTGELFF	TGCGCCAGCAGGGGGTGGGCCTCCTCGGGCGGCCAGAACACCGGGGAGCTGTTTTTT	-	many	TRBV5-1	TRBJ2-2
CASGRARSYNEQFF	TGTGCCAGCGGGAGAGCCCGCTCCTACAATGAGCAGTTCTTC	-	many	TRBV6-2/TRBV6-3	TRBJ2-1
CSARGVGELFF	TGCAGTGCTAGAGGGGTCGGGGAGCTGTTTTTT	-	-	TRBV20-1	TRBJ2-2
CASSLTIALNTGELFF	TGTGCCAGCAGCTTAACGATTGCGTTGAACACCGGGGAGCTGTTTTTT	-	many	TRBV7-3	TRBJ2-2
CASSDPSTQYF	TGTGCCAGCAGTGACCCCAGTACGCAGTATTTT	-	few	TRBV25-1	TRBJ2-3
CSARDKGYSGANVLTF	TGCAGTGCTAGAGATAAGGGATACTCTGGGGCCAACGTCCTGACTTTC	-	many	TRBV20-1	TRBJ2-6
CSARELTGNNSPLHF	TGCAGTGCTAGAGAATTAACAGGGAATAATTCACCCCTCCACTTT	-	many	TRBV20-1	TRBJ1-6
CASSYLGGQGANNEQFF	TGTGCCAGCAGTTACCTTGGGGGACAGGGGGCGAACAATGAGCAGTTCTTC	TRBD1	many	TRBV6-5	TRBJ2-1
CASSPSGGRRNTEAFF	TGTGCCAGCAGCCCCTCAGGGGGGAGACGGAACACTGAAGCTTTCTTT	TRBD1	-	TRBV7-9	TRBJ1-1
CASSLARNYEQYF	TGTGCCAGCAGTTTGGCGCGGAACTACGAGCAGTACTTC	-	many	TRBV12-3/TRBV12-4	TRBJ2-7
CASSEGGGVAADTQYF	TGTGCCAGCAGTGAAGGGGGGGGGGTCGCCGCAGATACGCAGTATTTT	TRBD2	once	TRBV2	TRBJ2-3
CASSTTLSNTEAFF	TGTGCCAGCTCAACCACTTTGAGTAACACTGAAGCTTTCTTT	-	few	TRBV18	TRBJ1-1
CASSTRLAGVQETQYF	TGTGCCAGCAGCACACGACTAGCGGGGGTTCAAGAGACCCAGTACTTC	TRBD2	many	TRBV5-6	TRBJ2-5
CASSSLRTDTQYF	TGTGCCAGCAGTTCCCTCCGCACAGATACGCAGTATTTT	-	-	TRBV12-3/TRBV12-4	TRBJ2-3
CASRQWDSPGTGELFF	TGTGCCAGTCGCCAGTGGGACAGTCCGGGGACCGGGGAGCTGTTTTTT	TRBD1	-	TRBV6-1	TRBJ2-2
CASGLRHKDDSGGGYNEQFF	TGTGCTAGTGGTTTGCGACACAAAGACGACAGCGGGGGAGGGTACAATGAGCAGTTCTTC	TRBD2	few	TRBV12-5	TRBJ2-1
CASAGGLATDTQYF	TGTGCCAGCGCAGGGGGCTTAGCCACAGATACGCAGTATTTT	TRBD1	many	TRBV2	TRBJ2-3
CASSYLGLAAPEQYF	TGTGCCAGCAGTTATTTGGGACTAGCGGCGCCCGAGCAGTACTTC	TRBD2	many	TRBV6-2/TRBV6-3	TRBJ2-7
CASSTGTQYGYTF	TGTGCCAGCAGCACCGGGACACAGTATGGCTACACCTTC	-	-	TRBV7-2	TRBJ1-2
CAWDKKTGGGNEQFF	TGTGCCTGGGACAAAAAGACAGGGGGAGGCAATGAGCAGTTCTTC	TRBD1	many	TRBV30	TRBJ2-1
CASRLEVSIEAFF	TGTGCCAGCCGCCTTGAGGTCAGTATTGAAGCTTTCTTT	-	many	TRBV2	TRBJ1-1
CASSPSGVLDTQYF	TGTGCCAGCAGCCCGAGCGGGGTATTGGATACGCAGTATTTT	TRBD2	many	TRBV7-2	TRBJ2-3
CASSYAQYANTGELFF	TGTGCCAGCAGCTACGCCCAGTACGCGAACACCGGGGAGCTGTTTTTT	-	-	TRBV7-9	TRBJ2-2
CSAPNSDRGLGEQFF	TGCAGTGCTCCAAATTCGGACAGGGGATTAGGTGAGCAGTTCTTC	TRBD1	many	TRBV20-1	TRBJ2-1
CAISRVRQPQHF	TGTGCCATCAGCAGGGTGCGGCAGCCCCAGCATTTT	-	few	TRBV10-3	TRBJ1-5
CAWSQTGPYEQYF	TGTGCCTGGAGCCAGACAGGGCCCTACGAGCAGTACTTC	TRBD1	many	TRBV30	TRBJ2-7
CASSPAPLGGYYGYTF	TGCGCCAGCAGCCCAGCCCCTTTGGGGGGATACTATGGCTACACCTTC	-	many	TRBV4-1	TRBJ1-2
CASSINPPVRTGELFF	TGTGCCAGTAGTATAAATCCCCCAGTTAGGACCGGGGAGCTGTTTTTT	-	few	TRBV19	TRBJ2-2
CASSLMLDRKLFF	TGTGCCAGCAGTTTAATGTTGGACAGGAAACTGTTTTTT	TRBD1	many	TRBV27	TRBJ1-4
CASNTTGTSGGSYNEQFF	TGTGCCAGCAATACTACCGGGACTAGCGGGGGCTCCTACAATGAGCAGTTCTTC	TRBD2	-	TRBV6-1	TRBJ2-1
CASSIAPDGPYEQYF	TGTGCCAGTAGTATAGCCCCGGACGGGCCCTACGAGCAGTACTTC	-	many	TRBV19	TRBJ2-7
CASSSLVRGGAEAFF	TGTGCCAGCAGTTCCCTCGTGAGGGGAGGGGCTGAAGCTTTCTTT	-	many	TRBV28	TRBJ1-1
CSARDLLGTQYF	TGCAGTGCTCGGGACCTCCTGGGGACGCAGTATTTT	-	many	TRBV20-1	TRBJ2-3
CASSPGQLNTETFF	TGTGCCAGCTCCCCGGGACAGTTGAACACTGAAACTTTCTTT	TRBD1	few	TRBV18	TRBJ2-3
CAISESGPPPGNTIYF	TGTGCCATCAGTGAGTCGGGCCCACCACCAGGAAACACCATATATTTT	-	many	TRBV10-3	TRBJ1-3